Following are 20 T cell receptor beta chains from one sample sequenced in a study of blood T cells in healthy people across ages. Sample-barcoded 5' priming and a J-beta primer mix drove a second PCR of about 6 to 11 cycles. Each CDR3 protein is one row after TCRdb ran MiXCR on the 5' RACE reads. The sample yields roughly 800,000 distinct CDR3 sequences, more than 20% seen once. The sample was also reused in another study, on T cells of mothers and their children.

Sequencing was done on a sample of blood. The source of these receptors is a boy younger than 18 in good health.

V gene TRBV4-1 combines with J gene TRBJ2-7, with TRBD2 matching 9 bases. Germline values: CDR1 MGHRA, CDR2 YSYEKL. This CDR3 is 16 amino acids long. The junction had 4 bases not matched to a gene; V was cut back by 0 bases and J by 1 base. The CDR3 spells CASSQESLAGSYEQYF. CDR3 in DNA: TGCGCCAGCAGCCAAGAGAGTCTAGCGGGGTCCTACGAGCAGTACTTC.

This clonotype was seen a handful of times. CDR3 coding DNA: TGTGCCAGCAGCACACAGGGTATCCAAGAGACCCAGTACTTC. This translates into CASSTQGIQETQYF. The genes are TRBV7-9 and TRBJ2-5; D may be TRBD1 (6 bases). Trimming pared 5 bases from V and 1 base from J, leaving 11 bases between. Germline V gene data show CDR1 as SEHNR and CDR2 as FQNEAQ (reference sequence). The CDR3 totals 14 residues.

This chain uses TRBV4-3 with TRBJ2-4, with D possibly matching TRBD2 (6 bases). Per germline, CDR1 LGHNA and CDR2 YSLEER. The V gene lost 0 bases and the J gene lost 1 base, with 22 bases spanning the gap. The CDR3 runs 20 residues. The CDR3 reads CASSQDLVWRGPSAKNIQYF. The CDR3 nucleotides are TGCGCCAGCAGCCAAGACCTGGTCTGGCGGGGCCCTTCGGCCAAAAACATTCAGTACTTC.

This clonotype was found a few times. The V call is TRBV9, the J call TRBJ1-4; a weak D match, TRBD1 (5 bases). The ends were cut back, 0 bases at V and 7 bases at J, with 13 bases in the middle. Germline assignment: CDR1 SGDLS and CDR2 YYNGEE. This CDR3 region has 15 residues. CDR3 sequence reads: CASSVDGRDVEKLFF. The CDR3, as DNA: TGTGCCAGCAGCGTAGACGGCAGGGATGTTGAAAAACTGTTTTTT.

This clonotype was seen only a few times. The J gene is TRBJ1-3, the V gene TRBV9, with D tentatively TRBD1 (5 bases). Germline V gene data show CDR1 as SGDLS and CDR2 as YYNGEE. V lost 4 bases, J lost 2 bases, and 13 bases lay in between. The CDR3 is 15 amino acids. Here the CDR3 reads CASSFGGGTGNTIYF. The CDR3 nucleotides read TGTGCCAGCAGCTTCGGTGGGGGAACTGGAAACACCATATATTTT.

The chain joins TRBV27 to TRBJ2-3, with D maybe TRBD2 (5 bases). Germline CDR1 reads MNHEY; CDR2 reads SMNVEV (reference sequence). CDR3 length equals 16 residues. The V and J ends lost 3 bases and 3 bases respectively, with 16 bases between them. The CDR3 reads CASSFGRGRVTDTQYF. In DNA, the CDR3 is TGTGCCAGCAGTTTTGGTCGGGGTCGGGTTACAGATACGCAGTATTTT.

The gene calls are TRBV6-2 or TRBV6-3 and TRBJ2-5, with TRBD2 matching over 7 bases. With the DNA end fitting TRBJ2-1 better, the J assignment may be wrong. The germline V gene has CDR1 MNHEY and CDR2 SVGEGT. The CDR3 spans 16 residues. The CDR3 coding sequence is TGTGCCAGCAGTCCTGAGGTTTGGGAGGGATACAATGAGCAGTTCTTC. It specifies CASSPEVWEGYNEQFF.

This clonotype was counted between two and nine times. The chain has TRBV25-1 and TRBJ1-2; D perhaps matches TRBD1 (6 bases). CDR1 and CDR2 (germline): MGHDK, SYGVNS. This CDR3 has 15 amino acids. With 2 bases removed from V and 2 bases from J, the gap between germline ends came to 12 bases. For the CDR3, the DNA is TGTGCCAGCAGTGAAACCCCAGGACAGAACTATGGCTACACCTTC. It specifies CASSETPGQNYGYTF.

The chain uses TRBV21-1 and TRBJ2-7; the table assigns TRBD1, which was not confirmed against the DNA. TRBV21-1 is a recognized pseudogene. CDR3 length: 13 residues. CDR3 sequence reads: CARGIPAPYEQYF. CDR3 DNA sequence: TGTGCCAGAGGAATCCCGGCCCCCTACGAGCAGTACTTC.

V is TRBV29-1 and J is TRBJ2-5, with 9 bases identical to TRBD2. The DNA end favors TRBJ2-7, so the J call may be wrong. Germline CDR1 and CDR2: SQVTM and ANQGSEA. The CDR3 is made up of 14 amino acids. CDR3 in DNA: TGCAGCGTTGAAGGCGGGAGGGGACCCCCCGAGCAGTACTTC. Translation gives CSVEGGRGPPEQYF.

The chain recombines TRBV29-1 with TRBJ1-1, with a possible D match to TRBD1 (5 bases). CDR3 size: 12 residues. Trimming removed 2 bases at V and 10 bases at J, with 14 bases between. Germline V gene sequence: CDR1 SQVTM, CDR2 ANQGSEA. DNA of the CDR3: TGCAGCGTTGAAATGGGGGAAGCGGCAGCTTTCTTT. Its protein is CSVEMGEAAAFF. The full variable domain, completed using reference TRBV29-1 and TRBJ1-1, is SAVISQKPSRDICQRGTSLTIQCQVDSQVTMMFWYRQQPGQSLTLIATANQGSEATYESGFVIDKFPISRPNLTFSTLTVSNMSPEDSSIYLCSVEMGEAAAFFGQGTRLTVV.

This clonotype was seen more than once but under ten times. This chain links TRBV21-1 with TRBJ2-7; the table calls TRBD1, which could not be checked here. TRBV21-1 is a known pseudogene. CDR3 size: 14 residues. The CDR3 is CASSWAGSSYEQYF. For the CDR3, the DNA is TGTGCCAGCAGCTGGGCGGGGTCCTCCTACGAGCAGTACTTC.

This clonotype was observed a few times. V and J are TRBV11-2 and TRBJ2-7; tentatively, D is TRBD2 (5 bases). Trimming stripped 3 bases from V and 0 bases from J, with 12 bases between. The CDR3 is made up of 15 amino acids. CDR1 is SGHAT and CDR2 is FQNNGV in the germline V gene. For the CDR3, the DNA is TGTGCCAGCAGCTTCCGCGGGTTCAGCTCCTACGAGCAGTACTTC. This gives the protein CASSFRGFSSYEQYF.

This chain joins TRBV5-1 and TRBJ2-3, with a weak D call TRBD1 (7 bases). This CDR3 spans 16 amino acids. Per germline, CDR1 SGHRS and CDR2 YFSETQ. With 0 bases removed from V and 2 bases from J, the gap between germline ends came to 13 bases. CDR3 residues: CASSLGQGDSTDTQYF. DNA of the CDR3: TGCGCCAGCAGCTTGGGGCAGGGGGACTCCACAGATACGCAGTATTTT. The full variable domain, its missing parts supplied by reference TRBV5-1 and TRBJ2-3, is KAGVTQTPRYLIKTRGQQVTLSCSPISGHRSVSWYQQTPGQGLQFLFEYFSETQRNKGNFPGRFSGRQFSNSRSEMNVSTLELGDSALYLCASSLGQGDSTDTQYFGPGTRLTVL.

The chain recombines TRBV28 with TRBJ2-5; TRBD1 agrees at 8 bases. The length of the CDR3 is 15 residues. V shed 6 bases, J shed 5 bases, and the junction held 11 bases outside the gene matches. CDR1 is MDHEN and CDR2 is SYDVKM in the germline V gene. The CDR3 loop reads CASSRAARGRETQYF. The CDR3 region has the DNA TGTGCCAGCAGCCGGGCAGCCAGGGGGCGGGAGACCCAGTACTTC.

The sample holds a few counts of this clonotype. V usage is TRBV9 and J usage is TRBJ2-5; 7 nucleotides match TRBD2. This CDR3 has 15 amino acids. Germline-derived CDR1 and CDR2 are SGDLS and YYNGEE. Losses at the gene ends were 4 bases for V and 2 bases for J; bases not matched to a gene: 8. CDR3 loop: CASSRDGRGQETQYF. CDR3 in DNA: TGTGCCAGCAGCAGGGACGGGCGGGGGCAAGAGACCCAGTACTTC.

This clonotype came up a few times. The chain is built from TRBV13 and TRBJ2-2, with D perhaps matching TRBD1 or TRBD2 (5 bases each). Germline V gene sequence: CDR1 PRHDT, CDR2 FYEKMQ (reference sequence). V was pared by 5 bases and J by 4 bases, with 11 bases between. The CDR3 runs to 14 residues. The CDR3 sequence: CASSRRGATGELFF. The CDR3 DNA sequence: TGTGCCAGCAGCCGCCGAGGGGCCACCGGGGAGCTGTTTTTT.

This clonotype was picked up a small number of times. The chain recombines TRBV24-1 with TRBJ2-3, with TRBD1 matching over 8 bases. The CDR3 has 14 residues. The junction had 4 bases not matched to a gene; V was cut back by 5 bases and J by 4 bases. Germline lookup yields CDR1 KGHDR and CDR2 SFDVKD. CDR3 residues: CATSGQGAADTQYF. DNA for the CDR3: TGTGCCACCAGTGGTCAGGGGGCCGCAGATACGCAGTATTTT.

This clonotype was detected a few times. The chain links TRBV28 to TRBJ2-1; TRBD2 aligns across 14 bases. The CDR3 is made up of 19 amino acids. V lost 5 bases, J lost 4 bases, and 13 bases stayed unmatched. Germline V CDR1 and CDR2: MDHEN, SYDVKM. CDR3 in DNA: TGTGCCAGCAGTACCGGGACTAGCGGGGGCACATCCAATTACAATGAGCAGTTCTTC. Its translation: CASSTGTSGGTSNYNEQFF. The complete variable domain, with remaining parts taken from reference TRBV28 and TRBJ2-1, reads DVKVTQSSRYLVKRTGEKVFLECVQDMDHENMFWYRQDPGLGLRLIYFSYDVKMKEKGDIPEGYSVSREKKERFSLILESASTNQTSMYLCASSTGTSGGTSNYNEQFFGPGTRLTVL.

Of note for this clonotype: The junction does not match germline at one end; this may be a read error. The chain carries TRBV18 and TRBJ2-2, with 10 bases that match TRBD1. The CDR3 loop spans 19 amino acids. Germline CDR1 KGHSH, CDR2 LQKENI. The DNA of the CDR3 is TGTGCCAGCTCATCACCGGGACAGGGGCCGATCCTGAACACCGGGGAGCTGTTTTTT. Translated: CASSSPGQGPILNTGELFF.